The next 29 T cell receptor beta chains were all read from a single sample in a study of identical twins. In TCRdb, the 5' RACE reads were re-called with MiXCR into one record per CDR3 protein. The sample gives around 550,000 distinct CDR3 sequences, nearly 15% of which show up once; nearly 0.45% is in the top ten. This same sample was also taken into another study, of yellow fever vaccine responses in identical twins.

The specimen was CD4+ T cells sorted from blood. These TCRs come from a woman between 18 and 29 years old in good health.

The chain uses TRBV27 and TRBJ2-1; 10 positions agree with TRBD2. Germline V gene data show CDR1 as MNHEY and CDR2 as SMNVEV (reference sequence). This CDR3 has 15 residues. V trimming: 4 bases; J trimming: 7 bases; junction bases outside the gene matches: 7. The CDR3 region has the DNA TGTGCCAGCAGTTCCCCAACTAGCGGGAAGAATGAGCAGTTCTTC. It codes for CASSSPTSGKNEQFF.

This chain joins TRBV7-9 and TRBJ2-1; 9 bases fit TRBD2. This CDR3 has 17 amino acids. Germline assignment: CDR1 SEHNR and CDR2 FQNEAQ (reference sequence). Unmatched junction bases numbered 7, after V lost 0 bases and J lost 4 bases. CDR3 in amino acids: CASSLAPAGGPYNEQFF. CDR3 bases: TGTGCCAGCAGCTTAGCTCCTGCGGGGGGGCCATACAATGAGCAGTTCTTC. Drawing the rest from reference TRBV7-9 and TRBJ2-1, the complete variable domain is DTGVSQNPRHKITKRGQNVTFRCDPISEHNRLYWYRQTLGQGPEFLTYFQNEAQLEKSRLLSDRFSAERPKGSFSTLEIQRTEQGDSAMYLCASSLAPAGGPYNEQFFGPGTRLTVL.

The chain recombines TRBV5-1 with TRBJ2-1, with TRBD2 matching over 9 bases. The CDR3 contains 13 residues. J gave up 15 bases and V 3 bases, and 10 bases lay outside the gene matches. Germline V gene data show CDR1 as SGHRS and CDR2 as YFSETQ. The CDR3 region has the DNA TGCGCCAGCAGCTCAGAGGGACTAGCTGGGTCGTTCTTC. This translates into CASSSEGLAGSFF.

This clonotype has only a few counts. The V and J genes are TRBV7-3 and TRBJ2-7, with TRBD2 identical over 11 bases. The CDR3 extends over 15 amino acids. V dropped 5 bases and J dropped 0; count of bases not matched to a gene: 3. The germline V gene has CDR1 SGHTA and CDR2 FQGTGA. CDR3 loop: CASSTGLAGSYEQYF. The CDR3 coding sequence is TGTGCCAGCAGCACCGGACTAGCGGGCTCCTACGAGCAGTACTTC.

There are a few counts of this clonotype. This rearrangement joins TRBV20-1 to TRBJ2-7; a possible D gene is TRBD1 (5 bases). The ends were cut back, 0 bases at V and 3 bases at J, with 12 bases in the middle. The CDR3 runs 14 residues. Per germline, CDR1 DFQATT and CDR2 SNEGSKA (reference sequence). The CDR3 bases are TGCAGTGCTAGAGATCCTCGAAGGGGCTACGAGCAGTACTTC. Its protein product is CSARDPRRGYEQYF.

This clonotype was detected many times. The CDR3 nucleotides are TGTGCCAGCAGTCTGGGACTAGCGGGTGAGCAGTACGTC. It translates to CASSLGLAGEQYV. V and J are TRBV3-1 and TRBJ2-7, with 12 positions matching TRBD2. J lost 7 bases, V lost 6 bases, and 4 bases had no gene match. The CDR3 covers 13 residues. The germline V gene has CDR1 LGHDT and CDR2 YNNKEL (reference sequence).

As for this clonotype: A junction end diverges from the germline sequence, so it may reflect a read error. The chain combines TRBV11-2 with TRBJ2-1; no definite D call. The CDR3 runs 15 residues. Germline loops: CDR1 SGHAT, CDR2 FQNNGV. The CDR3 region has the DNA TGTGCCAGCAGCTTAGAGTCGAGCTCCTACAATGTGCAGTTCTTC. It specifies CASSLESSSYNVQFF.

V gene TRBV11-1 combines with J gene TRBJ2-3, with TRBD2 matching 10 bases. Germline V gene sequence: CDR1 SGHAT, CDR2 FQDESV (reference sequence). CDR3 length: 18 amino acids. V trimming: 5 bases; J trimming: 1 base; junction bases outside the gene matches: 12. This CDR3 reads CASSPQGSGGWGTDTQYF. The CDR3 DNA follows: TGTGCCAGCAGCCCCCAGGGTAGCGGGGGGTGGGGCACAGATACGCAGTATTTT.

This clonotype has only a few counts. The genes are TRBV29-1 and TRBJ2-1, with D uncertain. V was clipped by 1 base and J by 0 bases, with 7 bases between them. The CDR3 length is 14 residues. Germline CDR1 reads SQVTM; CDR2 reads ANQGSEA. As DNA, the CDR3 is TGCAGCGTTGAAGGACCAGGCTCCTACAATGAGCAGTTCTTC. Translated: CSVEGPGSYNEQFF.

The V and J genes are TRBV24-1 and TRBJ2-1, with 7 bases matching TRBD2. The CDR3 sequence is 17 residues long. Trimming removed 1 base from V and 0 bases from J; junction bases left unmatched: 5. The V gene's germline CDR1 is KGHDR and CDR2 SFDVKD. In DNA form, the CDR3 reads TGTGCCACCAGTGATTTTAAGGCTAGCGGCTCCTACAATGAGCAGTTCTTC. Translating it yields CATSDFKASGSYNEQFF.

The chain has TRBV5-1 and TRBJ1-1, with 7 bases fitting TRBD1. This CDR3 has 14 amino acids. From germline, CDR1 is SGHRS and CDR2 YFSETQ. After removal of 4 bases from V and 3 bases from J, the junction contained 6 bases not matched to a gene. CDR3 residues: CASSPGQSDTEAFF. As DNA, the CDR3 is TGCGCCAGCAGCCCGGGACAGTCGGACACTGAAGCTTTCTTT.

The chain has TRBV15 and TRBJ2-3, with TRBD1 identical over 10 bases. Trimming at V came to 2 bases and at J to 3 bases, leaving 5 bases not matched to a gene. This CDR3 is 16 amino acids long. Germline lookup yields CDR1 LNHNV and CDR2 YYDKDF (reference sequence). DNA for the CDR3: TGTGCCACCAGCAGACGACAGGGGGCTAGGACAGATACGCAGTATTTT. This codes for CATSRRQGARTDTQYF.

At least ten counts were recorded for this clonotype. CDR3 loop: CASSSTPTSGVSDTQYF. CDR3 nucleotide sequence: TGCGCCAGCAGCTCAACACCGACTAGCGGGGTTTCAGATACGCAGTATTTT. The rearrangement joins TRBV5-1 to TRBJ2-3, with 11 bases fitting TRBD2. The CDR3 totals 17 residues. The germline V gene encodes CDR1 SGHRS and CDR2 YFSETQ. Unmatched junction bases numbered 10, after V lost 3 bases and J lost 4 bases.

J is TRBJ2-1 and V is TRBV11-2; D is uncertain. The V gene lost 0 bases and the J gene lost 9 bases, with 12 bases spanning the gap. In germline, CDR1 is SGHAT, CDR2 FQNNGV. The CDR3 consists of 14 residues. CDR3 in DNA: TGTGCCAGCAGCTTAGATGGGTTTGTGGGTGAGCAGTTCTTC. Translation: CASSLDGFVGEQFF.

The chain recombines TRBV5-1 with TRBJ2-5; TRBD1 matches at 8 bases. The CDR3 sequence is 18 residues long. CDR1 and CDR2 from the germline V gene are SGHRS and YFSETQ. V gave up 1 base and J gave up 2 bases; unmatched junction bases: 13. DNA for the CDR3: TGCGCCAGCAGCTTGACTCTTACTAGCAGGGGGCCTCAAGAGACCCAGTACTTC. Amino acid sequence: CASSLTLTSRGPQETQYF.

This clonotype was seen only a few times. J is TRBJ2-7 and V is TRBV6-5, with TRBD2 identical over 15 bases. Germline V gives CDR1 MNHEY, CDR2 SVGAGI. V lost 4 bases, J lost 9 bases, and 7 bases stayed unmatched. CDR3 length equals 15 residues. The chain's CDR3 is CASSSGLAGGPGQYV. CDR3 sequence (DNA): TGTGCCAGCAGTTCCGGACTAGCGGGGGGGCCCGGGCAGTACGTC.

This clonotype showed up just a few times. This chain uses TRBV18 with TRBJ2-7, with 8 nucleotides matching TRBD1. The CDR3 runs to 16 residues. Germline assignment: CDR1 KGHSH and CDR2 LQKENI. The V segment lost 2 bases and the J segment 0 bases; nucleotides outside the gene matches: 6. CDR3 residues: CASSPADRVLSYEQYF. CDR3 bases: TGTGCCAGCTCACCAGCGGACAGGGTCCTCTCCTACGAGCAGTACTTC.

This clonotype turned up a few times. The chain recombines TRBV7-8 with TRBJ2-1, with D unresolved. The CDR3 length is 17 residues. Germline assignment: CDR1 SGHVS and CDR2 FQNEAQ. The V gene lost 3 bases and the J gene lost 0 bases, with 15 bases spanning the gap. In DNA, the CDR3 is TGTGCCAGCAGCTTGAGTGAGTTACATGGCTCCTACAATGAGCAGTTCTTC. It specifies CASSLSELHGSYNEQFF.

In its sample, this clonotype was seen a few times. This chain uses TRBV5-1 with TRBJ2-3; D may be TRBD2 (7 bases). Germline-derived CDR1 and CDR2 are SGHRS and YFSETQ. There are 17 residues in the CDR3. Deletions cut 0 bases from V and 3 bases from J, with 17 bases between. CDR3 coding DNA: TGCGCCAGCAGCTTGGCCGGGTGGGGGGGCCCGACAGATACGCAGTATTTT. It codes for CASSLAGWGGPTDTQYF.

This clonotype has a handful of counts. The chain has TRBV29-1 and TRBJ2-7; 7 bases are shared with TRBD2. The V and J ends lost 2 bases and 3 bases, in that order; junction bases with no gene match: 7. Looked up from germline, CDR1 is SQVTM and CDR2 is ANQGSEA. The CDR3 contains 14 residues. The DNA of the CDR3 is TGCAGCGTTGAATTGGCTAGCGGAATCTACGAGCAGTACTTC. Translation gives CSVELASGIYEQYF.

The rearrangement joins TRBV18 to TRBJ1-5; tentatively, D is TRBD1 (5 bases). Germline V lookup: CDR1 KGHSH, CDR2 LQKENI. Trimming left V 5 bases short and J 7 bases short, with 9 bases between. The CDR3 extends over 12 amino acids. The CDR3 coding sequence is TGTGCCAGCTCAGACAGTCGCCAGCCCCAGCATTTT. The encoded protein is CASSDSRQPQHF.

This clonotype was picked up a small number of times. This sequence joins TRBV20-1 and TRBJ1-4, with TRBD1 as a possible D gene (5 bases). The CDR3 totals 13 residues. Germline-derived CDR1 and CDR2 are DFQATT and SNEGSKA (reference sequence). Between the trimmed V and J ends, which lost 5 bases and 5 bases, there was a span of 12 bases. CDR3 bases: TGCAGTGCTGTGGGACGGAAGAATGAAAAACTGTTTTTT. Protein product: CSAVGRKNEKLFF.

The chain carries TRBV27 and TRBJ1-5; tentative D call: TRBD1 (6 bases). The CDR3 covers 14 residues. Looked up from germline, CDR1 is MNHEY and CDR2 is SMNVEV (reference sequence). V dropped 6 bases and J dropped 6 bases, with 15 bases sitting between them. CDR3 nucleotide sequence: TGTGCCAGCAGCCTCAGGGGTCTGGCTCAGCCCCAGCATTTT. Translating it yields CASSLRGLAQPQHF.

In DNA, the CDR3 is TGCAGTGCTAGGACGGGGGGGGTCGGGGAGCTGTTTTTT. Translating it yields CSARTGGVGELFF. The V call is TRBV20-1, the J call TRBJ2-2, with 8 bases lining up with TRBD2. The V gene end was trimmed by 3 bases and the J gene end by 7 bases; junction bases not matched to a gene: 4. The germline gives CDR1 DFQATT, CDR2 SNEGSKA (reference sequence). The CDR3 is 13 residues long.

This clonotype was seen many times. The chain is built from TRBV20-1 and TRBJ1-1; unclear D gene. The V end was cut by 3 bases, the J end by 4 bases, with 9 bases between. This CDR3 has 12 residues. CDR1 is DFQATT, CDR2 SNEGSKA, per germline (reference sequence). The CDR3 DNA reads TGCAGTGCTAGTGGGGTCGGCACTGAAGCTTTCTTT. Its translation: CSASGVGTEAFF.

This clonotype has at least ten counts. This rearrangement joins TRBV4-1 to TRBJ2-3; D not resolved. Trimming cost V 0 bases and J 7 bases, with 17 bases left between them. The CDR3 extends over 16 amino acids. The germline gives CDR1 MGHRA, CDR2 YSYEKL. The CDR3 DNA reads as TGCGCCAGCAGCCAAGATCCCACCGAGGCCCTTTATACGCAGTATTTT. Protein sequence: CASSQDPTEALYTQYF.

This clonotype was observed a handful of times. V and J are TRBV12-3 or TRBV12-4 and TRBJ2-6; 7 nucleotides agree with TRBD1. This CDR3 has 15 residues. V lost 6 bases, J lost 0 bases, and 2 bases stayed unmatched. The CDR3 spells CASRRDSSGANVLTF. CDR3 nucleotides: TGTGCCAGCAGGAGGGACAGCTCTGGGGCCAACGTCCTGACTTTC.

In this sample, this clonotype turned up a few times. The chain uses TRBV20-1 and TRBJ2-5, with no clear D. Trimming left V 4 bases short and J 4 bases short, with 19 bases between. Germline V CDR1 and CDR2: DFQATT, SNEGSKA (reference sequence). The CDR3 sequence is 15 residues long. The CDR3 spells CSATRDYRWGETQYF. The CDR3 DNA sequence: TGCAGTGCTACTCGAGATTATCGTTGGGGAGAGACCCAGTACTTC.

This rearrangement joins TRBV28 to TRBJ1-2, with 7 positions matching TRBD1. The CDR3 totals 14 residues. Germline CDR1 MDHEN, CDR2 SYDVKM. Trimming removed 2 bases from V and 2 bases from J; junction bases left unmatched: 2. The CDR3 reads CASSLGGQNYGYTF. CDR3 in DNA: TGTGCCAGCAGTTTAGGGGGACAGAACTATGGCTACACCTTC.